The 2 T cell receptor beta chains reported below all come from one sample, sequenced in a study of breast tumors, draining lymph nodes, adjacent tissues. In TCRdb, the multiplex PCR reads were re-called with MiXCR into one record per CDR3 protein. The sample includes about 180,000 distinct CDR3 sequences, 25% to 40% of them seen just once. The lymph nodes were axillary draining lymph nodes from breast cancer patients. Specimen: axillary lymph node tissue. These receptors were obtained from a female donor with breast cancer. Some clones in this sample may be carry-over from other donors' samples.

In regard to this clonotype: The junction does not match germline at one end; this may be a read error. V gene TRBV6-2 or TRBV6-3 combines with J gene TRBJ2-1, with D possibly TRBD1 on 6 matching bases. Germline CDR1 reads MNHEY; CDR2 reads SVGEGT. The CDR3 extends over 14 amino acids. CDR3 protein: CASSHSRSGETQFF. In DNA, the CDR3 is TGTGCCAGCAGTCACTCGCGGTCAGGGGAGACCCAGTTCTTC.

This clonotype was detected ten times or more. This chain connects TRBV2 to TRBJ1-2, with a tentative D call TRBD1 (5 bases). Per the germline V gene, CDR1 is SNHLY and CDR2 is FYNNEI. The CDR3 runs to 12 residues. V lost 6 bases, J lost 7 bases, and 12 bases lay in between. CDR3 region: CASRLDKLGYTF. CDR3 nucleotide sequence: TGTGCCAGCAGGCTGGACAAACTTGGCTACACCTTC.